This is a list of T cell receptor beta chains from one sample in a study of human T cells and chemical hapten exposure. TCRdb reprocessed the 5' RACE reads via MiXCR and lists one record per CDR3 protein. Among about 80,000 distinct CDR3 sequences listed, approximately 15% were seen once. The receptors stem from a female donor in good health. The CDR3 runs from the conserved cysteine through the conserved F or W. A D gene is named only where the DNA matches it firmly. Clone size appears in some rows only: once, few, many, or a class for an expanded clone.

clone_size: many; d_call: TRBD1; j_call: TRBJ2-1; v_call: TRBV20-1; cdr3_aa: CSARDSGGPSYNEQFF; cdr3_nt: TGCAGTGCTAGAGATTCAGGGGGCCCCTCCTACAATGAGCAGTTCTTC
clone_size: large; d_call: .; j_call: TRBJ1-1; v_call: TRBV18; cdr3_aa: CASSPPSAGSTEAFF; cdr3_nt: TGTGCCAGCTCACCACCAAGTGCTGGGAGCACTGAAGCTTTCTTT
clone_size: .; d_call: .; j_call: TRBJ1-6; v_call: TRBV5-1; cdr3_aa: CASSLGDTSSYNSPLHF; cdr3_nt: TGCGCCAGCAGCTTGGGGGACACGAGCTCCTATAATTCACCCCTCCACTTT
clone_size: .; d_call: .; j_call: TRBJ2-1; v_call: TRBV2; cdr3_aa: CASSVAGRQFF; cdr3_nt: TGTGCCAGCAGTGTGGCGGGTCGGCAGTTCTTC
clone_size: few; d_call: TRBD1; j_call: TRBJ2-1; v_call: TRBV20-1; cdr3_aa: CSARAGQGNNEQFF; cdr3_nt: TGCAGTGCTAGAGCGGGACAGGGTAACAATGAGCAGTTCTTC
clone_size: few; d_call: TRBD2; j_call: TRBJ2-5; v_call: TRBV5-1; cdr3_aa: CASSFLTSGSGEETQYF; cdr3_nt: TGCGCCAGCAGCTTTTTAACTAGCGGGAGTGGGGAAGAGACCCAGTACTTC
clone_size: .; d_call: .; j_call: TRBJ1-1; v_call: TRBV7-9; cdr3_aa: CASSLGGTPNTEAFF; cdr3_nt: TGTGCCAGCAGCTTAGGAGGGACCCCTAACACTGAAGCTTTCTTT
clone_size: few; d_call: TRBD1; j_call: TRBJ2-7; v_call: TRBV12-3/TRBV12-4; cdr3_aa: CASSLFGTGEQYF; cdr3_nt: TGTGCCAGCAGTCTTTTCGGGACAGGCGAGCAGTACTTC
clone_size: few; d_call: TRBD2; j_call: TRBJ2-1; v_call: TRBV20-1; cdr3_aa: CSASVTSGGGQFF; cdr3_nt: TGCAGTGCTTCCGTGACTAGCGGAGGGGGGCAGTTCTTC
clone_size: many; d_call: .; j_call: TRBJ1-2; v_call: TRBV6-1; cdr3_aa: CASSQRGDYGYTF; cdr3_nt: TGTGCCAGCAGTCAGAGGGGAGACTATGGCTACACCTTC
clone_size: .; d_call: .; j_call: TRBJ1-1; v_call: TRBV5-1; cdr3_aa: CASRGPETGPEAFF; cdr3_nt: TGCGCCAGCAGAGGGCCAGAAACCGGGCCTGAAGCTTTCTTT
clone_size: .; d_call: TRBD2; j_call: TRBJ2-1; v_call: TRBV28; cdr3_aa: CASSSQREIYNEQFF; cdr3_nt: TGTGCCAGCAGTAGCCAGCGGGAGATTTATAATGAGCAGTTCTTC
clone_size: few; d_call: TRBD2; j_call: TRBJ2-1; v_call: TRBV9; cdr3_aa: CASSVGPSSGGLNEQFF; cdr3_nt: TGTGCCAGCAGCGTAGGACCCTCTAGCGGGGGGCTCAATGAGCAGTTCTTC
clone_size: large; d_call: .; j_call: TRBJ1-4; v_call: TRBV7-2; cdr3_aa: CASSRQPNEKLFF; cdr3_nt: TGTGCCAGCAGTCGGCAGCCCAATGAAAAACTGTTTTTT
clone_size: .; d_call: .; j_call: TRBJ1-2; v_call: TRBV5-1; cdr3_aa: CASSENSASPYGYTF; cdr3_nt: TGCGCCAGCAGCGAAAACAGCGCGAGTCCCTATGGCTACACCTTC